The 15 T cell receptor beta chains below all came from one sample that was sequenced in a study of cytomegalovirus exposure and HLA in healthy donors. Primers for the PCR totalled 60 Vbeta and 13 Jbeta. Assay used: immunoSEQ multiplex PCR; TCRdb lists only in-frame clones, some missing. Recorded for this sample: 100,000 to 150,000 clones. Sequencing input: PBMCs. The receptor source for this set is a man aged 30-40 years in good health and CMV-seronegative.

The genes are TRBV28 and TRBJ2-1; 10 nucleotides line up with TRBD1. V was pared by 8 bases and J by 4 bases, with 8 bases of the junction left unmatched. CDR1 and CDR2 from the germline V gene are MDHEN and SYDVKM. There are 15 residues in the CDR3. The CDR3 loop is CASRRQGAGYNEQFF. Written as DNA, the CDR3 is TGTGCCAGCCGAAGACAGGGGGCAGGGTACAATGAGCAGTTCTTC.

J is TRBJ1-5 and V is TRBV6-5; D remains ambiguous. V dropped 3 bases and J dropped 6 bases, with 9 bases sitting between them. This CDR3 contains 13 residues. Germline V lookup: CDR1 MNHEY, CDR2 SVGAGI. The CDR3 DNA follows: TGTGCCAGCAGTTATAGGAGGGCTCAGCCCCAGCATTTT. Its protein product is CASSYRRAQPQHF.

The CDR3 DNA is TGCGCCAGCAGCTTGGCGCGGGGCCCGAACACTGAAGCTTTCTTT. Translation: CASSLARGPNTEAFF. This rearrangement joins TRBV5-1 to TRBJ1-1; D perhaps matches TRBD1 (5 bases). Trimming stripped 0 bases from V and 1 base from J, with 10 bases between. CDR3 length: 15 residues. CDR1 is SGHRS and CDR2 is YFSETQ in the germline V gene.

The chain joins TRBV29-1 to TRBJ1-1; maybe TRBD1 (5 bases). The CDR3 spans 16 residues. Germline CDR1 is SQVTM and CDR2 is ANQGSEA. Trimming stripped 5 bases from V and 0 bases from J, with 19 bases between. CDR3 sequence (DNA): TGCAGCGTTCAGAAGGCCCAGGGTTACATGAACACTGAAGCTTTCTTT. This codes for CSVQKAQGYMNTEAFF.

The chain couples TRBV7-3 to TRBJ2-3; D call uncertain. This CDR3 contains 14 residues. Germline V lookup: CDR1 SGHTA, CDR2 FQGTGA. V shed 5 bases and J shed 4 bases, with 13 bases lying between them. The CDR3 coding sequence is TGTGCCAGCAGCGCATCTTGGCAGGCAGATACGCAGTATTTT. It codes for CASSASWQADTQYF.

The rearrangement joins TRBV11-3 to TRBJ2-1; 14 positions match TRBD2. V was clipped by 3 bases and J by 0 bases; unmatched bases: 7. Germline lookup yields CDR1 SGHNT and CDR2 YENEEA. This CDR3 has 19 residues. The CDR3 spells CASSFSGTSGSVSYNEQFF. CDR3 sequence (DNA): TGTGCCAGCAGCTTCTCCGGGACTAGCGGGAGTGTCTCCTACAATGAGCAGTTCTTC.

The gene calls are TRBV30 and TRBJ2-7; TRBD1 matches at 7 bases. Unmatched junction bases numbered 14, after V lost 1 base and J lost 2 bases. CDR3 length: 17 amino acids. Looked up from germline, CDR1 is GTSNPN and CDR2 is SVGIG (reference sequence). The CDR3 reads CAWSGLEGQTPTYEQYF. CDR3 DNA: TGTGCCTGGAGTGGCCTAGAGGGACAGACTCCAACCTACGAGCAGTACTTC.

About this clone itself: One junction end disagrees with the germline gene, perhaps due to a read error. The DNA for the CDR3 is TGTGCCATCAGTGAGTCGGGGACAGGGAACCCCGGGGAGCTGTTTTTT. As protein: CAISESGTGNPGELFF. The gene calls are TRBV10-3 and TRBJ2-2; 9 bases line up with TRBD1. The CDR3 runs to 16 residues. Germline CDR1 and CDR2: ENHRY and SYGVKD.

CDR3 DNA: TGCGCCAGCAGCCTATCTAACCAAAACACTGAAGCTTTCTTT. This sequence encodes CASSLSNQNTEAFF. V is TRBV5-1 and J is TRBJ1-1, with no clear D. The V gene lost 4 bases and the J gene lost 2 bases, with 12 bases spanning the gap. CDR3 length equals 14 residues. From germline, CDR1 is SGHRS and CDR2 YFSETQ.

The chain joins TRBV6-1 to TRBJ2-5; 7 bases are shared with TRBD2. Germline V gene data show CDR1 as MNHNS and CDR2 as SASEGT. The CDR3 has 14 residues. J gave up 1 base and V 4 bases, and 3 bases lay outside the gene matches. The CDR3 spells CASSAGTTQETQYF. DNA of the CDR3: TGTGCCAGCAGTGCCGGGACTACCCAAGAGACCCAGTACTTC.

V usage is TRBV9 and J usage is TRBJ2-5; 7 bases are a match to TRBD2. Germline CDR1 is SGDLS and CDR2 is YYNGEE. With V trimmed by 0 bases and J by 5 bases, 10 bases remained unmatched. CDR3 size: 16 residues. The CDR3 DNA follows: TGTGCCAGCAGCGTAGGTGGAGCGGGAATCTTTGAGACCCAGTACTTC. This sequence encodes CASSVGGAGIFETQYF.

This sequence joins TRBV29-1 and TRBJ2-1; 11 nucleotides agree with TRBD2. Per the germline V gene, CDR1 is SQVTM and CDR2 is ANQGSEA. V gave up 6 bases and J gave up 0 bases; unmatched junction bases: 7. The CDR3 length is 16 residues. CDR3 sequence reads: CSVVGLAGSSYNEQFF. The CDR3 DNA sequence: TGCAGCGTCGTAGGACTAGCGGGTAGCTCCTACAATGAGCAGTTCTTC.

J is TRBJ2-7 and V is TRBV29-1; 10 bases are a match to TRBD2. The V gene's germline CDR1 is SQVTM and CDR2 ANQGSEA. The CDR3 sequence is 13 residues long. Trimming removed 5 bases from V and 3 bases from J; junction bases left unmatched: 4. CDR3 sequence: CSVFGTSVYEQYF. In DNA form, the CDR3 reads TGCAGCGTTTTTGGGACTAGCGTCTACGAGCAGTACTTC.

The rearrangement links TRBV5-6 to TRBJ2-7; D perhaps matches TRBD2 (6 bases). CDR3 size: 15 residues. V lost 3 bases and J lost 7, with 20 bases in between. CDR1 and CDR2 (germline): SGHDT, YYEEEE. CDR3 DNA sequence: TGTGCCAGCAGCTCACCCGGGACTGCCACCGAAGAGCAGTACTTC. Its protein product is CASSSPGTATEEQYF.

This chain uses TRBV7-2 with TRBJ2-1; D remains unclear. Germline CDR1 and CDR2: SGHTA and FQGNSA. The V gene lost 1 base and the J gene lost 2 bases, with 12 bases spanning the gap. CDR3 length: 16 amino acids. The CDR3 region is CASSLVEVEAYNEQFF. The CDR3 DNA is TGTGCCAGCAGCTTAGTAGAGGTTGAGGCCTACAATGAGCAGTTCTTC.